A selection of T cell receptor beta chains follows, all from one sample in a study of shared clonotypes between healthy human individuals. Here immunoSEQ multiplex PCR was the method, and the copy in TCRdb shows in-frame clones only, minus some. The sample contains 2 million to 2.5 million clones, roughly 93% of which appear only once. Specimen: naive CD4+ T cells from PBMCs. The source is a man aged 18-30 years in good health. Some clones in this sample may be carry-over from other donors' samples. The CDR3 runs from the conserved cysteine through the conserved F or W. A D gene is named only where the DNA matches it firmly. Size is omitted from some rows. Given values are once, few, many or a class for expanded clones.

NA | NA | TRBJ2-5 | TRBV7-3 | CASSYSAQETQYF | TGTGCCAGCAGCTATAGCGCTCAAGAGACCCAGTACTTC
NA | NA | TRBJ2-5 | TRBV2 | CASTRLGRTQYF | TGTGCCAGCACCCGCCTCGGCAGAACCCAGTACTTC
NA | NA | TRBJ2-6 | TRBV2 | CASSEGRLSGANVLTF | TGTGCCAGCAGTGAAGGCAGGCTCTCTGGGGCCAACGTCCTGACTTTC
TRBD1 | NA | TRBJ1-2 | TRBV2 | CASSGGRQGGIYGYTF | TGTGCCAGCAGTGGAGGGAGGCAAGGGGGCATCTATGGCTACACCTTC
NA | once | TRBJ2-5 | TRBV4-1 | CASSPAAAGEETQYF | TGCGCCAGCAGCCCGGCGGCAGCAGGGGAAGAGACCCAGTACTTC
NA | once | TRBJ2-5 | TRBV5-1 | CASSPSRETQYF | TGCGCCAGCAGCCCTTCTCGGGAGACCCAGTACTTC
NA | few | TRBJ1-2 | TRBV4-2 | CASSQERGGYGYTF | TGTGCCAGCAGCCAAGAGCGAGGAGGCTATGGCTACACCTTC
NA | NA | TRBJ1-5 | TRBV4-1 | CASSPQGLWGQPQHF | TGCGCCAGCAGCCCGCAGGGACTCTGGGGTCAGCCCCAGCATTTT
NA | NA | TRBJ2-7 | TRBV28 | CASSLFIEQYF | TGTGCCAGCAGTTTATTCATCGAGCAGTACTTC
NA | NA | TRBJ2-7 | TRBV28 | CASSFRENYEQYF | TGTGCCAGCAGTTTTAGGGAAAACTACGAGCAGTACTTC
TRBD2 | NA | TRBJ2-3 | TRBV7-6 | CASSSSSGRTADTQYF | TGTGCCAGCAGCTCGTCTAGCGGGAGGACGGCAGATACGCAGTATTTT
TRBD1 | NA | TRBJ2-7 | TRBV18 | CASSRQGREQYF | TGTGCCAGCTCGCGACAGGGCCGCGAGCAGTACTTC
NA | NA | TRBJ2-5 | TRBV7-2 | CASSLFQAGNQETQYF | TGTGCCAGCAGCTTATTCCAGGCGGGGAACCAAGAGACCCAGTACTTC
NA | NA | TRBJ2-1 | TRBV7-6 | CASSLGAANSYNEQFF | TGTGCCAGCAGCTTAGGGGCGGCAAACTCCTACAATGAGCAGTTCTTC
NA | NA | TRBJ2-3 | TRBV7-7 | CASSLALGADTQYF | TGTGCCAGCAGCTTAGCGCTCGGGGCAGATACGCAGTATTTT
NA | NA | TRBJ1-1 | TRBV15 | CATSREGATEAFF | TGTGCCACCAGCAGAGAAGGGGCCACTGAAGCTTTCTTT
NA | NA | TRBJ1-2 | TRBV30 | CAWNSGHGYTF | TGTGCCTGGAATTCAGGGCATGGCTACACCTTC
NA | once | TRBJ2-5 | TRBV28 | CASVLEETQYF | TGTGCCAGCGTCCTAGAAGAGACCCAGTACTTC
NA | NA | TRBJ1-1 | TRBV6-4 | CASSAFGGNTEAFF | TGTGCCAGCAGTGCATTCGGGGGAAACACTGAAGCTTTCTTT
TRBD1 | NA | TRBJ2-2 | TRBV7-9 | CASSANRGPASKGTGELFF | TGTGCCAGCAGCGCTAACAGGGGCCCCGCATCTAAGGGAACCGGGGAGCTGTTTTTT
NA | NA | TRBJ2-7 | TRBV9 | CASSVSFSGVEQYF | TGTGCCAGCAGCGTCAGTTTTTCGGGGGTCGAGCAGTACTTC
TRBD1 | NA | TRBJ2-7 | TRBV9 | CASSVGQGNYEQYF | TGTGCCAGCAGCGTAGGACAGGGAAATTACGAGCAGTACTTC
NA | NA | TRBJ1-1 | TRBV29-1 | CSVGGLMNTEAFF | TGCAGCGTTGGGGGACTCATGAACACTGAAGCTTTCTTT
TRBD2 | NA | TRBJ2-5 | TRBV4-1 | CASSQPPSGSTQYF | TGCGCCAGCAGCCAACCCCCTAGCGGGAGTACCCAGTACTTC
NA | NA | TRBJ2-7 | TRBV10-3 | CAISSTYYEQYF | TGTGCCATCAGTTCGACATATTACGAGCAGTACTTC
NA | NA | TRBJ1-3 | TRBV20-1 | CSARKGNTIYF | TGCAGTGCTAGGAAGGGAAACACCATATATTTT
NA | NA | TRBJ1-1 | TRBV29-1 | CSVERQHMNTEAFF | TGCAGCGTTGAAAGACAGCACATGAACACTGAAGCTTTCTTT
TRBD2 | NA | TRBJ2-3 | TRBV19 | CASSMTSGRVFTDTQYF | TGTGCCAGTAGTATGACTAGCGGGAGGGTATTCACAGATACGCAGTATTTT
NA | NA | TRBJ2-7 | TRBV14 | CASSQPMGYEQYF | TGTGCCAGCAGCCAACCTATGGGCTACGAGCAGTACTTC
NA | NA | TRBJ1-5 | TRBV11-2 | CASSLGSRQPQHF | TGTGCCAGCAGCTTAGGTTCTCGCCAGCCCCAGCATTTT
NA | NA | TRBJ2-3 | TRBV5-1 | CASSPQLSVDTQYF | TGCGCCAGCAGCCCCCAGCTTAGCGTGGATACGCAGTATTTT
NA | NA | TRBJ2-7 | TRBV15 | CATSRVSGSYEQYF | TGTGCCACCAGCAGAGTTAGCGGTTCCTACGAGCAGTACTTC
NA | NA | TRBJ1-5 | TRBV28 | CASSLPPTGNSIQPQHF | TGTGCCAGCAGTCTCCCTCCAACAGGGAACTCCATCCAGCCCCAGCATTTT
NA | NA | TRBJ2-3 | TRBV5-1 | CASSSTGGSSTDTQYF | TGCGCCAGCAGCTCCACAGGTGGGAGTAGCACAGATACGCAGTATTTT
TRBD1 | NA | TRBJ1-4 | TRBV18 | CASSRTGGEKLFF | TGTGCCAGCTCAAGGACAGGGGGAGAAAAACTGTTTTTT
NA | NA | TRBJ2-3 | TRBV7-9 | CASSLGSTDTQYF | TGTGCCAGCAGCTTAGGGAGCACAGATACGCAGTATTTT
NA | few | TRBJ1-1 | TRBV30 | CAWSRMNTEAFF | TGTGCCTGGAGTCGGATGAACACTGAAGCTTTCTTT
TRBD2 | NA | TRBJ2-4 | TRBV7-9 | CASSLAWASGIRAKNIQYF | TGTGCCAGCAGCTTAGCTTGGGCTAGCGGAATAAGAGCCAAAAACATTCAGTACTTC
NA | NA | TRBJ2-2 | TRBV6-1 | CASSALDAPNTGELFF | TGTGCCAGCAGTGCCCTGGACGCCCCGAACACCGGGGAGCTGTTTTTT
NA | NA | TRBJ2-3 | TRBV5-4 | CASSSADQQGGTQYF | TGTGCCAGCAGCTCGGCGGACCAACAGGGAGGGACGCAGTATTTT
NA | NA | TRBJ1-2 | TRBV30 | CAWTLITESYGYTF | TGTGCCTGGACCCTTATAACAGAAAGCTATGGCTACACCTTC
NA | once | TRBJ2-2 | TRBV19 | CASSIRKQTNTGELFF | TGTGCCAGTAGTATCAGGAAACAAACGAACACCGGGGAGCTGTTTTTT
NA | NA | TRBJ2-7 | TRBV30 | CAWSEASQNEQYF | TGTGCCTGGAGTGAAGCTAGTCAGAACGAGCAGTACTTC
NA | NA | TRBJ1-1 | TRBV6-1 | CASSQTVSTTEAFF | TGTGCCAGCAGTCAGACAGTCTCTACCACTGAAGCTTTCTTT
TRBD2 | NA | TRBJ2-5 | TRBV15 | CATSSRLAGGAAQYF | TGTGCCACCAGCAGTAGACTAGCCGGGGGAGCGGCCCAGTACTTC
NA | NA | TRBJ2-7 | TRBV27 | CASSFRTYPGGSYEQYF | TGTGCCAGCAGTTTCCGGACATATCCCGGAGGCTCCTACGAGCAGTACTTC
TRBD2 | once | TRBJ2-1 | TRBV5-1 | CASSLNGLAGTRNEQFF | TGCGCCAGCAGCTTAAATGGACTAGCGGGTACTCGGAATGAGCAGTTCTTC
TRBD2 | NA | TRBJ2-7 | TRBV29-1 | CSVLSGSYEQYF | TGCAGCGTTCTTAGCGGGTCCTACGAGCAGTACTTC
NA | NA | TRBJ2-2 | TRBV6-5 | CASIRRVGGELFF | TGTGCCAGCATCCGAAGAGTTGGCGGGGAGCTGTTTTTT
NA | NA | TRBJ1-1 | TRBV7-3 | CASSLRGDWTEAFF | TGTGCCAGCAGCTTACGGGGAGACTGGACTGAAGCTTTCTTT
NA | NA | TRBJ2-7 | TRBV5-1 | CASRINDGSYEQYF | TGCGCCAGCAGGATCAATGACGGCTCCTACGAGCAGTACTTC
NA | NA | TRBJ2-7 | TRBV5-1 | CASSLAALRLGYEQYF | TGCGCCAGCAGCTTGGCCGCGTTGCGTTTGGGCTACGAGCAGTACTTC